This T cell receptor (beta chain) appears in the sequencing data of a study of blood T cell repertoires in COVID-19. Individuals drawn from about 26 US areas were roughly 18 to 95 years old. V shed 8 bases and J shed 6 bases, with 16 bases lying between them. Germline V lookup: CDR1 SGHVS, CDR2 FQNEAQ. The CDR3 has 13 amino acids. In the original processing: Estimated nucleated cell counts came from reference gene primer amplification. Assay used: immunoSEQ multiplex PCR; TCRdb lists only in-frame clones, some missing. The D gene and trimming were derived from the DNA, and the V and J assignments and clone size from that table. This repertoire shows under 300,000 clones, 80% to 90% found once; its top ten account for around 3.1%.

Material for sequencing was PBMCs or T cells enriched from blood (not recorded which). This clonotype was obtained from a woman in her forties who had been exposed to COVID-19. V usage is TRBV7-8 and J usage is TRBJ1-2, with D possibly being TRBD1 (6 bases). Here the CDR3 reads CASRSEGDHGYTF. The CDR3, as DNA: TGTGCCAGCCGTAGCGAGGGGGACCATGGCTACACCTTC. Together with reference TRBV7-8 and TRBJ1-2, the CDR3 gives the full variable domain: GAGVSQSPRYKVAKRGQDVALRCDPISGHVSLFWYQQALGQGPEFLTYFQNEAQLDKSGLPSDRFFAERPEGSVSTLKIQRTQQEDSAVYLCASRSEGDHGYTFGSGTRLTVV.